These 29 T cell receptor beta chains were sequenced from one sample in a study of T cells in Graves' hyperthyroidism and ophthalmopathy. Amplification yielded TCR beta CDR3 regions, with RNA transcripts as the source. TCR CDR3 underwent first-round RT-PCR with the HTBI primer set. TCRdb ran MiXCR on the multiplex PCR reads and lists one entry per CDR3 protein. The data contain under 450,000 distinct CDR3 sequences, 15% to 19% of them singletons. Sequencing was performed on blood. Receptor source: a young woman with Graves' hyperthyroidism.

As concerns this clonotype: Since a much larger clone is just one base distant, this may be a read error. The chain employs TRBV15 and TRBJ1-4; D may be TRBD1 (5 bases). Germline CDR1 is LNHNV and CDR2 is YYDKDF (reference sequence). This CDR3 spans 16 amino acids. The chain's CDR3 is CATSRDRAGNNEKPFF. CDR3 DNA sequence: TGTGCCACCAGCAGAGATCGGGCAGGGAATAATGAAAAACCGTTTTTT.

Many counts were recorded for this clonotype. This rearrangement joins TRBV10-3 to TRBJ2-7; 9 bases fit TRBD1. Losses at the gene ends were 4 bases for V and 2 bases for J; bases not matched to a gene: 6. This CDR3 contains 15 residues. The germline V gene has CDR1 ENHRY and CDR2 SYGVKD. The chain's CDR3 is CAISGVGTGTYEQYF. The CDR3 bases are TGTGCCATCAGTGGGGTTGGGACAGGGACCTACGAGCAGTACTTC.

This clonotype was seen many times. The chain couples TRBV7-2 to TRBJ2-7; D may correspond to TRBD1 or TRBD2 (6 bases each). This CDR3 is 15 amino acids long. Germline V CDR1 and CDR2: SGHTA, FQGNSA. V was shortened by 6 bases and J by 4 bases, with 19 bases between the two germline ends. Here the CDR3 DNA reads TGTGCCAGCAGGAATTACCCCGGGGGCGAGTACGAGCAGTACTTC. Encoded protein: CASRNYPGGEYEQYF. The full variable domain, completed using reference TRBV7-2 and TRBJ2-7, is GAGVSQSPSNKVTEKGKDVELRCDPISGHTALYWYRQSLGQGLEFLIYFQGNSAPDKSGLPSDRFSAERTGGSVSTLTIQRTQQEDSAVYLCASRNYPGGEYEQYFGPGTRLTVT.

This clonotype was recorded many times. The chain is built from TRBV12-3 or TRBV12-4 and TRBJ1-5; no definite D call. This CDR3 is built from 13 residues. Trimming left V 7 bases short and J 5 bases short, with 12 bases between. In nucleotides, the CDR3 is TGTGCCAGCAATGTGGGGAGGGATCAGCCCCAGCATTTT. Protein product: CASNVGRDQPQHF.

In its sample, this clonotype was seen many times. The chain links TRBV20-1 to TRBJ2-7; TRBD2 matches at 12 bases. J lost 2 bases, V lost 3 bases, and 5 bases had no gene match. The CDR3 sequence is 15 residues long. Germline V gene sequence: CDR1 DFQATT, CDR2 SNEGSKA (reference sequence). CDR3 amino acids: CSASFLAGGPYEQYF. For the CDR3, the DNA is TGCAGTGCTAGCTTTCTAGCGGGAGGGCCCTACGAGCAGTACTTC.

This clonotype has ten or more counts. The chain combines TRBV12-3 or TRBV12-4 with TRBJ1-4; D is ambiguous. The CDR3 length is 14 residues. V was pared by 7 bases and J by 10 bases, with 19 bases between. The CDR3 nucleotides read TGTGCCAGCACCGCCCCCATACCAAACGGAAAACTGTTTTTT. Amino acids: CASTAPIPNGKLFF.

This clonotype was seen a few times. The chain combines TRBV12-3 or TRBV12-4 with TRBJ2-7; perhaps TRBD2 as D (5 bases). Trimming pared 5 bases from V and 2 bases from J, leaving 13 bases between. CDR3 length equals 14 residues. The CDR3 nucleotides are TGTGCCAGCAGTCGAACGACTAATACCTACGAGCAGTACTTC. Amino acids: CASSRTTNTYEQYF.

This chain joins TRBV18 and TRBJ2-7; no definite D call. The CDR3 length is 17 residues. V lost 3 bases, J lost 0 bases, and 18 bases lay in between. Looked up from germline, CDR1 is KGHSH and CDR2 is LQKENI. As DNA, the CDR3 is TGTGCCAGCTCACCCAAATCACCCGCGCAAAACTCCTACGAGCAGTACTTC. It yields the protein CASSPKSPAQNSYEQYF.

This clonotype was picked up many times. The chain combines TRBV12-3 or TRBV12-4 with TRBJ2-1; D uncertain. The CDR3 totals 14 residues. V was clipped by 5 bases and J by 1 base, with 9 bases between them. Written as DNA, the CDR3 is TGTGCCAGCAGTGCTATGAAGTCCTACAATGAGCAGTTCTTC. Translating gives CASSAMKSYNEQFF.

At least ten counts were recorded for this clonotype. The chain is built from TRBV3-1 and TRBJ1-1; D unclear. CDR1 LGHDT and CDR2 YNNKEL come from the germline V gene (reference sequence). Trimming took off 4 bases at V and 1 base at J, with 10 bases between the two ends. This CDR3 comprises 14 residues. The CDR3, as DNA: TGTGCCAGCAGCCCTCGGCTTTCGAACACTGAAGCTTTCTTT. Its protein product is CASSPRLSNTEAFF.

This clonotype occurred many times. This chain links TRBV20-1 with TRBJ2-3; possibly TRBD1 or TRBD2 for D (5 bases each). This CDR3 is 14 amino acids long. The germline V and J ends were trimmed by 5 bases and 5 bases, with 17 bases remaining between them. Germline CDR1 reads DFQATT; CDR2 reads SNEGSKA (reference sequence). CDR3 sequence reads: CSAARGAIGDTQYF. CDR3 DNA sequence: TGCAGTGCTGCCCGAGGGGCTATCGGAGATACGCAGTATTTT.

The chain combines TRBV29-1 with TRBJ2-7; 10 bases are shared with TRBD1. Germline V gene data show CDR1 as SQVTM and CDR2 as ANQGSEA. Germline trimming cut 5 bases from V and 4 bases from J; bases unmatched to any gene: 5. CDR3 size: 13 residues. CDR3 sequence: CSVSGTGVYEQYF. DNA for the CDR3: TGCAGCGTTTCCGGGACAGGGGTGTACGAGCAGTACTTC.

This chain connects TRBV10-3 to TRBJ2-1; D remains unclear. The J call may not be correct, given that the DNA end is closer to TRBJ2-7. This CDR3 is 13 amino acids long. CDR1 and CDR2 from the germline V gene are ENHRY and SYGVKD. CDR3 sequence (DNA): TGTGCCATCACCGACGTTAGTTACAATGAGCAGTACTTC. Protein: CAITDVSYNEQYF.

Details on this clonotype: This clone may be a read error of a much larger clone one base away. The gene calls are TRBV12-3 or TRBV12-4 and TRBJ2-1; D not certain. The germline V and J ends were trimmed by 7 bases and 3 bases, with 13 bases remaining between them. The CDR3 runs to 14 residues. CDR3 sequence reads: CASISPGIYNEQFF. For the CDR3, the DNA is TGTGCCAGCATCTCCCCAGGAATCTACAATGAGCAGTTCTTC.

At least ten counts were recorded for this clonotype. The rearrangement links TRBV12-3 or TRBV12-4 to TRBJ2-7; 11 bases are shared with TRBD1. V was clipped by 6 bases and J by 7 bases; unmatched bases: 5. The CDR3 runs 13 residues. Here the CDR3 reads CASRWDRGIEQYF. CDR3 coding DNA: TGTGCCAGCAGGTGGGACAGGGGGATAGAGCAGTACTTC.

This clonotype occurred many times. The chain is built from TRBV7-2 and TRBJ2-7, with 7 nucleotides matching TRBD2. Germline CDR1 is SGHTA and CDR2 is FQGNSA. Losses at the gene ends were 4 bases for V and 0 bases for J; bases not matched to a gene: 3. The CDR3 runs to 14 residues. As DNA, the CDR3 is TGTGCCAGCAGCTCAGCGGGGAACTCCTACGAGCAGTACTTC. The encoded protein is CASSSAGNSYEQYF.

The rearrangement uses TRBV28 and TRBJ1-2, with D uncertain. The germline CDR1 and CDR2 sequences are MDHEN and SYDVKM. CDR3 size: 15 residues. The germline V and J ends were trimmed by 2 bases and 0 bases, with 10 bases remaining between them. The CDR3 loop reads CASSLDEGPNYGYTF. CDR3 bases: TGTGCCAGCAGTTTAGACGAAGGACCTAACTATGGCTACACCTTC.

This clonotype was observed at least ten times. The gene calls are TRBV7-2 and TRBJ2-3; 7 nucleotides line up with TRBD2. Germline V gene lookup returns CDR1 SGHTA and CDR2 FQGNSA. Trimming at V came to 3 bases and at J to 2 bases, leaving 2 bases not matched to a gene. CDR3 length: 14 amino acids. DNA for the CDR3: TGTGCCAGCAGCTTGCTAGCGGCCACAGATACGCAGTATTTT. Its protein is CASSLLAATDTQYF.

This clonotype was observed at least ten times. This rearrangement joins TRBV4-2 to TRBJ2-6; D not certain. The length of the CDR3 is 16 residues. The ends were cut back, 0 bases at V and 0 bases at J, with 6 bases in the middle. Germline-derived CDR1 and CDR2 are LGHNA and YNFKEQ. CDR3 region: CASSQDHVSGANVLTF. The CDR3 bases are TGTGCCAGCAGCCAAGATCACGTCTCTGGGGCCAACGTCCTGACTTTC.

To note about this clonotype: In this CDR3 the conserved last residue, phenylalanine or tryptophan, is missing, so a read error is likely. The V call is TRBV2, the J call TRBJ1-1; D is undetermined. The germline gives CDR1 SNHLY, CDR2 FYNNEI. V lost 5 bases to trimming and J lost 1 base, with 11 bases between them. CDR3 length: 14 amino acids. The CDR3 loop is CASSMDGRNTEAFS. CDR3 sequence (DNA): TGTGCCAGCAGTATGGACGGGAGGAACACTGAAGCTTTCTCT.

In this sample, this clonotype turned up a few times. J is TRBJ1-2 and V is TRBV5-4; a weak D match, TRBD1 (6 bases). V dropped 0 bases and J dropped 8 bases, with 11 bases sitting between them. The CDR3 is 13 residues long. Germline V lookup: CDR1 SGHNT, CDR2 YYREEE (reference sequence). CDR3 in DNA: TGTGCCAGCAGCTTGGACAGGGTGAGCGGCTACACCTTC. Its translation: CASSLDRVSGYTF.

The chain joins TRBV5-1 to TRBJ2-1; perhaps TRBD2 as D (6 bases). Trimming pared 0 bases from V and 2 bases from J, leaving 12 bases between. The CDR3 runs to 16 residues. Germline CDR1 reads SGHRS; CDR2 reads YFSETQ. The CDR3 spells CASSLEIGGTYNEQFF. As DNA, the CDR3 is TGCGCCAGCAGCTTGGAAATTGGGGGGACCTACAATGAGCAGTTCTTC.

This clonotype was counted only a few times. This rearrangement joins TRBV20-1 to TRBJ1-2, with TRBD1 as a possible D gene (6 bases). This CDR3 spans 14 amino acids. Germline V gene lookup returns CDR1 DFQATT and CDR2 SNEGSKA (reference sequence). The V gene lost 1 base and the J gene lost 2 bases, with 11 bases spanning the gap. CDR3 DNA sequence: TGCAGTGCTAGAGTGGACAGTTCAAACTATGGCTACACCTTC. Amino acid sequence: CSARVDSSNYGYTF.

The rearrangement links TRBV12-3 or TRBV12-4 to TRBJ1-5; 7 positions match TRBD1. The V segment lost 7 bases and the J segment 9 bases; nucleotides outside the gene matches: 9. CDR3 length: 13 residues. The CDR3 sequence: CASTRDSAGPQHF. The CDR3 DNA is TGTGCCAGCACCCGGGACAGCGCAGGGCCCCAGCATTTT.

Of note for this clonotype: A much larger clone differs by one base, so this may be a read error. Here the CDR3 reads CAGSEAPGSTDTQYF. DNA of the CDR3: TGTGCCGGCAGTGAAGCCCCGGGGAGCACAGATACGCAGTATTTT. V is TRBV6-1 and J is TRBJ2-3; D might be TRBD2 (5 bases). CDR1 MNHNS and CDR2 SASEGT come from the germline V gene. The CDR3 totals 15 residues.

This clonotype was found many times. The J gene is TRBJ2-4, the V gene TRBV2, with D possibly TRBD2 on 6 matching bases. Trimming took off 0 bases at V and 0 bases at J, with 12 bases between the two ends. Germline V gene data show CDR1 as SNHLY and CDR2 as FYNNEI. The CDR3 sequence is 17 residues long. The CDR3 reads CASSEAAEGLAKNIQYF. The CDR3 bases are TGTGCCAGCAGTGAAGCGGCGGAGGGACTAGCCAAAAACATTCAGTACTTC.

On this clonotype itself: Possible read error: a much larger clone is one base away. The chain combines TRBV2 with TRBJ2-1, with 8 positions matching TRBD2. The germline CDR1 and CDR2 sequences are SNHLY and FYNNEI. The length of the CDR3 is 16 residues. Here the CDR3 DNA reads TGTGCCAGCAGTGCCCGAGCGGGAGAACGCCACAATGAGCAGTCCTTC. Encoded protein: CASSARAGERHNEQSF.

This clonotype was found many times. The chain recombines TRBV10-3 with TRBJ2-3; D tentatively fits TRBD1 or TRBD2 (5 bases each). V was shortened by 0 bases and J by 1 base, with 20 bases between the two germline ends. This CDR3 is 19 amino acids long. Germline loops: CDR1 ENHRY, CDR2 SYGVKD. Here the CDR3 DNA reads TGTGCCATCAGTGAGTCGAGAGGGACCACGGAGACTCGCACAGATACGCAGTATTTT. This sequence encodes CAISESRGTTETRTDTQYF.

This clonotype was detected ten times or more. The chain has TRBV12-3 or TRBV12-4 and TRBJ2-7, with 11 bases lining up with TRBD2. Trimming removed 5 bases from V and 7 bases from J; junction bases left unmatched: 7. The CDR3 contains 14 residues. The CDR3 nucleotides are TGTGCCAGCAGTATACTAGCGGGAGCTGGGGAGCAGTACTTC. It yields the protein CASSILAGAGEQYF.